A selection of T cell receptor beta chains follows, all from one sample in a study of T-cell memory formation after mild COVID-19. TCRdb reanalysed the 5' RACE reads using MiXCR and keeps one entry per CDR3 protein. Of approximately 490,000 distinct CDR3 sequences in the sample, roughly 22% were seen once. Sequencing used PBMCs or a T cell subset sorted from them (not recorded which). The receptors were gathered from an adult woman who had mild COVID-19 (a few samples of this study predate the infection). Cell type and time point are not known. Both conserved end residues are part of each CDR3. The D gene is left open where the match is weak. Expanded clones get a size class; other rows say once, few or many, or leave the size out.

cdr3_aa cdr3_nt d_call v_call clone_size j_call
CASSLRPINQPQHF TGTGCCAGCAGTTTGAGACCGATCAATCAGCCCCAGCATTTT . TRBV2 . TRBJ1-5
CASTQYGGRAGNEQFF TGCGCCAGCACCCAGTATGGAGGGAGGGCCGGGAATGAGCAGTTCTTC TRBD2 TRBV5-1 many TRBJ2-1
CASLAGNTGELFF TGTGCCAGTCTAGCGGGTAACACCGGGGAGCTGTTTTTT TRBD2 TRBV6-5 . TRBJ2-2
CASSEQTGIGTEAFF TGTGCCAGCAGTGAACAGACAGGGATTGGCACTGAAGCTTTCTTT TRBD1 TRBV6-1 . TRBJ1-1
CASSLPGVDTQYF TGTGCCAGCAGCCTCCCCGGGGTTGATACGCAGTATTTT . TRBV11-2 few TRBJ2-3
CASSYSTGSFRYF TGTGCCAGCAGTTACTCAACAGGGTCTTTTCGGTACTTC . TRBV6-6 few TRBJ2-7
CASSPRRGGNTIYF TGTGCCAGCAGCCCCCGCCGGGGTGGAAACACCATATATTTT . TRBV7-9 few TRBJ1-3
CASSRGTSGYNEQFF TGCGCCAGCAGCCGAGGGACTAGCGGGTACAATGAGCAGTTCTTC TRBD2 TRBV4-3 few TRBJ2-1
CASSLEGTRYVEQFF TGTGCCAGCAGCTTAGAGGGGACCCGTTACGTGGAGCAGTTCTTC . TRBV7-6 . TRBJ2-1
CAISETGGSPLHF TGTGCCATCAGTGAGACAGGGGGATCACCCCTCCACTTT TRBD1 TRBV10-3 few TRBJ1-6
CASCGGEGDTQYF TGTGCCAGCTGCGGGGGGGAGGGAGATACGCAGTATTTT TRBD2 TRBV2 many TRBJ2-3
CASSVAGTGYEQYF TGTGCCAGCAGCGTGGCCGGGACAGGCTACGAGCAGTACTTC TRBD1 TRBV9 few TRBJ2-7
CASSLTTGSYNEQFF TGTGCCAGCAGCTTAACTACAGGGAGCTACAATGAGCAGTTCTTC . TRBV7-3 . TRBJ2-1
CASSPGTARVEQYF TGTGCCAGCAGCCCAGGGACGGCCCGGGTCGAGCAGTACTTC . TRBV11-2 . TRBJ2-7
CASRDHNSPLHF TGTGCCAGCAGGGATCATAATTCACCCCTCCACTTT . TRBV2 . TRBJ1-6
CASSSGLASYNEQFF TGTGCCAGCAGTTCCGGACTAGCATCCTACAATGAGCAGTTCTTC TRBD2 TRBV2 few TRBJ2-1